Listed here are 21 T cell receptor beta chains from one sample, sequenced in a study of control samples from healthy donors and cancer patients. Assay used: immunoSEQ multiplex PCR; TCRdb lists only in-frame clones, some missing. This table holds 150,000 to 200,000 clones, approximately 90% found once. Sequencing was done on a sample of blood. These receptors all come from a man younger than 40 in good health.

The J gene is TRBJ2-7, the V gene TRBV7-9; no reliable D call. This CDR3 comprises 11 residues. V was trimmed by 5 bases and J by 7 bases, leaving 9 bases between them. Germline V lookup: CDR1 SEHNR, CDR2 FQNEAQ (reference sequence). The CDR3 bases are TGTGCCAGCAGCCGAGAGGATGAGCAGTACTTC. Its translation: CASSREDEQYF.

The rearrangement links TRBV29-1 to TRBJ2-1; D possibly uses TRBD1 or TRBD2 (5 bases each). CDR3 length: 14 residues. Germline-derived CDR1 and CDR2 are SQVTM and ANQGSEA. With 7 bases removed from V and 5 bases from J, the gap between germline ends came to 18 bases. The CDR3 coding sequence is TGCAGCGCTGACGGGACCCAGGGCCACAATGAGCAGTTCTTC. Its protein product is CSADGTQGHNEQFF.

CDR3 in DNA: TGTGCCACCGGGGGCTCGGGGGTGAACACTGAAGCTTTCTTT. It translates to CATGGSGVNTEAFF. V is TRBV6-5 and J is TRBJ1-1; the D gene is possibly TRBD1 (6 bases). The CDR3 has 14 residues. Trimming cost V 10 bases and J 0 bases, with 15 bases left between them. Looked up from germline, CDR1 is MNHEY and CDR2 is SVGAGI.

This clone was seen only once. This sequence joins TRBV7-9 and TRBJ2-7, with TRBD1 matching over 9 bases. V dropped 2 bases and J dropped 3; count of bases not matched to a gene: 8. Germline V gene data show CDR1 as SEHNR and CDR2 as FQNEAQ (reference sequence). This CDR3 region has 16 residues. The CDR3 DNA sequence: TGTGCCAGCAGCTTACAGAGGGGGGGACAGGGCTACGAGCAGTACTTC. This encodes CASSLQRGGQGYEQYF.

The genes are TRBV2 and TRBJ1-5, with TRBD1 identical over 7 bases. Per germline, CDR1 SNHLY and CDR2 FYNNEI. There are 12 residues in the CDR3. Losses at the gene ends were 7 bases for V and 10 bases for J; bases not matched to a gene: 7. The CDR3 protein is CASNQGGIPQHF. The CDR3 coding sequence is TGTGCCAGCAATCAAGGGGGCATCCCCCAGCATTTT.

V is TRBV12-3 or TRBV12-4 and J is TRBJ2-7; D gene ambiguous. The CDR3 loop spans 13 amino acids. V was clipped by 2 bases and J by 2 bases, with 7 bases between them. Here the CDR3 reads CASSLRVPYEQYF. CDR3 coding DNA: TGTGCCAGCAGTTTACGGGTACCCTACGAGCAGTACTTC.

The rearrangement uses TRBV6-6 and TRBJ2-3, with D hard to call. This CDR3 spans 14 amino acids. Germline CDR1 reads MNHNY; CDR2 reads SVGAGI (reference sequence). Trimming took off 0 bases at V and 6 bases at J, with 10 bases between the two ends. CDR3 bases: TGTGCCAGCAGTTACTCGACGTTGGGGGATACGCAGTATTTT. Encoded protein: CASSYSTLGDTQYF.

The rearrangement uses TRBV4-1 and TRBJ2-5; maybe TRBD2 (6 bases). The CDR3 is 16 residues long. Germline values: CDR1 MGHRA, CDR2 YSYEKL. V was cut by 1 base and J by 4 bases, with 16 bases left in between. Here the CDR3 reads CASSQGAGSARETQYF. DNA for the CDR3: TGCGCCAGCAGCCAAGGAGCGGGCAGCGCCCGAGAGACCCAGTACTTC.

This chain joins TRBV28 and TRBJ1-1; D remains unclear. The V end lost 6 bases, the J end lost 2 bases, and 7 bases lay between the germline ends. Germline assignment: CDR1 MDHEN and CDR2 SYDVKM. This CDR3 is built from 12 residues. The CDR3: CASSQINTEAFF. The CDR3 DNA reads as TGTGCCAGCAGCCAGATTAACACTGAAGCTTTCTTT.

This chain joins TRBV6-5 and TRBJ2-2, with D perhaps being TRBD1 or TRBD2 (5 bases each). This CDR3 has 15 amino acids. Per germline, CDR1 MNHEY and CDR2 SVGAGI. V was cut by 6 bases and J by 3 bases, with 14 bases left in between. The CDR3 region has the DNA TGTGCCAGCAGGAGGGCCAGGGCTGACACCGGGGAGCTGTTTTTT. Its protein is CASRRARADTGELFF.

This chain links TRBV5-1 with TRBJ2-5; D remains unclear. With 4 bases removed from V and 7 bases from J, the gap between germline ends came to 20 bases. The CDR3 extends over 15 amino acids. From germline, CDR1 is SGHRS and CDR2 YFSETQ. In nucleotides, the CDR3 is TGCGCCAGCAGCCTCGACGAAAGGGTGTCCGGGACCCAGTACTTC. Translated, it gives CASSLDERVSGTQYF. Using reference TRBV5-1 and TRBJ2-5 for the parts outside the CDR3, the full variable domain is KAGVTQTPRYLIKTRGQQVTLSCSPISGHRSVSWYQQTPGQGLQFLFEYFSETQRNKGNFPGRFSGRQFSNSRSEMNVSTLELGDSALYLCASSLDERVSGTQYFGPGTRLLVL.

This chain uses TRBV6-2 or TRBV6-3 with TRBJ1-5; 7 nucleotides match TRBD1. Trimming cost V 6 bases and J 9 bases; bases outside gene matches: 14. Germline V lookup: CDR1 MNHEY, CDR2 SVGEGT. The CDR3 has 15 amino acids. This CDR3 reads CASSPTGRGLTPQHF. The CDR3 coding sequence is TGTGCCAGCAGCCCAACGGGAAGGGGGCTAACGCCCCAGCATTTT.

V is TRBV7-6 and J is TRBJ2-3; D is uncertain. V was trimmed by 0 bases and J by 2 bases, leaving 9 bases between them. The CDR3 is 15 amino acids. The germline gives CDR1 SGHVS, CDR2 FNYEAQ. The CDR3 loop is CASSLAPSNTDTQYF. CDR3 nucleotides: TGTGCCAGCAGCTTAGCGCCTTCAAACACAGATACGCAGTATTTT.

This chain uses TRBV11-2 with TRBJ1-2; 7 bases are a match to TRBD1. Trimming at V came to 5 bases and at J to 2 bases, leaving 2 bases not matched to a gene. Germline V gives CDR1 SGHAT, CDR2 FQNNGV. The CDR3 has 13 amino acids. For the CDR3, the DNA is TGTGCCAGCAGCCCGGGACAGAACTATGGCTACACCTTC. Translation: CASSPGQNYGYTF. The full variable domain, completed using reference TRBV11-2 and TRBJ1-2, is EAGVAQSPRYKIIEKRQSVAFWCNPISGHATLYWYQQILGQGPKLLIQFQNNGVVDDSQLPKDRFSAERLKGVDSTLKIQPAKLEDSAVYLCASSPGQNYGYTFGSGTRLTVV.

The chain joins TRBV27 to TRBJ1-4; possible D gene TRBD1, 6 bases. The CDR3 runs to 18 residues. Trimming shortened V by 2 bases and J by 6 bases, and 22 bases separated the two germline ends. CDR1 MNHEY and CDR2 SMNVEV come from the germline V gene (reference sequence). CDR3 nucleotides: TGTGCCAGCAGTTTACGAGTCGGGGGGCTGGGGAGAGATGAAAAACTGTTTTTT. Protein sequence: CASSLRVGGLGRDEKLFF.

CDR3 sequence reads: CASSPSLMDRGTEAFF. Written as DNA, the CDR3 is TGTGCCAGCAGCCCTTCCTTGATGGACAGGGGCACTGAAGCTTTCTTT. J is TRBJ1-1 and V is TRBV11-1; 9 bases agree with TRBD1. V was clipped by 5 bases and J by 4 bases; unmatched bases: 11. The CDR3 totals 16 residues. CDR1 is SGHAT and CDR2 is FQDESV in the germline V gene (reference sequence).

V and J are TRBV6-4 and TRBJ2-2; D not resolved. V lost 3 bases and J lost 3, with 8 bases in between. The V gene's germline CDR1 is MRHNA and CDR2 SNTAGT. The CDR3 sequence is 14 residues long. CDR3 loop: CASSETPDTGELFF. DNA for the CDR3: TGTGCCAGCAGTGAGACCCCTGACACCGGGGAGCTGTTTTTT.

The CDR3 loop reads CASSQDPTGSREGDTQYF. For the CDR3, the DNA is TGTGCCAGCAGCCAAGACCCCACCGGTAGCCGGGAGGGAGATACGCAGTATTTT. The chain joins TRBV3-1 (or the pseudogene TRBV3-2) to TRBJ2-3; TRBD2 aligns across 8 bases. J was trimmed by 5 bases and V by 0 bases; bases with no gene match: 13. The germline gives CDR1 LGHDT, CDR2 YNNKEL (reference sequence). The CDR3 extends over 18 amino acids.

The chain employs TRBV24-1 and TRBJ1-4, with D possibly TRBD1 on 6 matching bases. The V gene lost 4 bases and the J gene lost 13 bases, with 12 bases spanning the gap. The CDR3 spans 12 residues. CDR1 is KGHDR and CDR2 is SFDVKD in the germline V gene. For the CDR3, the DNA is TGTGCCACCAGTGACGAGGGGGGTTTACTGTTTTTT. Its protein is CATSDEGGLLFF.

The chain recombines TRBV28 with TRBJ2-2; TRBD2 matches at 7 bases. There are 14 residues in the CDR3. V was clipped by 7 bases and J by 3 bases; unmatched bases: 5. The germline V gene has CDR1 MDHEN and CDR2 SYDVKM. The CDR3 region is CASTSGDDTGELFF. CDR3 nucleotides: TGTGCCAGCACTAGCGGAGACGACACCGGGGAGCTGTTTTTT.

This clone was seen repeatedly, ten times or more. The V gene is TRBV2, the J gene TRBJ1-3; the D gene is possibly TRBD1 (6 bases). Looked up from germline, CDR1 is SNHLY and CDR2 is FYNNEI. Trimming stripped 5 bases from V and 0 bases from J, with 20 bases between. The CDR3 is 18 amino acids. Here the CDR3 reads CASSPSGGVLVSGNTIYF. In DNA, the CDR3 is TGTGCCAGCAGTCCTTCCGGGGGCGTTCTGGTCTCTGGAAACACCATATATTTT.